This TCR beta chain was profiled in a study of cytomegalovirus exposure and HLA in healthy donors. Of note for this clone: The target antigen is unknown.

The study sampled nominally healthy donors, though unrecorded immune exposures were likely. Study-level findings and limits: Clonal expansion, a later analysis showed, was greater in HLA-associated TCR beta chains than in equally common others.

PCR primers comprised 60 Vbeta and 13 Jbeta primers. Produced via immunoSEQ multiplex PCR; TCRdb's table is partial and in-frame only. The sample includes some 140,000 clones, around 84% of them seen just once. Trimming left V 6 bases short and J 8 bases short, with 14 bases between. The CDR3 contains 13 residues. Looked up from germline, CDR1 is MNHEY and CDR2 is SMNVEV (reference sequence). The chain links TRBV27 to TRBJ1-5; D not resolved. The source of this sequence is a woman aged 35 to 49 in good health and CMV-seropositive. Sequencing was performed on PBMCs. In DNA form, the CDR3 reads TGTGCCAGCAGCCGGAGAGAGGGAAAGCCCCAGCATTTT. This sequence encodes CASSRREGKPQHF.